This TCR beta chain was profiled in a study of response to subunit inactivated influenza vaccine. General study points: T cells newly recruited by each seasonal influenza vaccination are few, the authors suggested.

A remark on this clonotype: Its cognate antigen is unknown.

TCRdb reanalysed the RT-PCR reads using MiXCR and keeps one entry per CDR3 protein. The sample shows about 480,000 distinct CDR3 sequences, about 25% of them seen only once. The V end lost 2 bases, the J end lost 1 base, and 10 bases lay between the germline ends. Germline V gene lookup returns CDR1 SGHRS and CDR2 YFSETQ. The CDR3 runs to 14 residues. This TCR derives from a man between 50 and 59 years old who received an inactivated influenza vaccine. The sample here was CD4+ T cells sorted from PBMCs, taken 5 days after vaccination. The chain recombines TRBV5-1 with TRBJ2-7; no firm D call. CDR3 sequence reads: CASSFAVGSYEQYF. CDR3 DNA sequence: TGCGCCAGCAGCTTTGCGGTAGGGTCCTACGAGCAGTACTTC.